The 20 T cell receptor beta chains presented below share a single source sample, sequenced in a study of post-analysis software for immune sequencing data. Findings and caveats of the study: Patients used four to six TRBV segments, including TRBV5-6, TRBV5-1 and TRBV20-1, more often than controls.

Their antigens are not known. TCR beta cDNA libraries included unique molecular identifiers. TCRdb used MiXCR to reprocess the PCR reads, holding one entry per CDR3 protein. The top ten hold 12% of the sample, which has a few hundred thousand distinct CDR3 sequences, 45% seen once. Sequenced input: blood. These receptors all stem from a girl between 10 and 17 years old with multiple sclerosis.

This rearrangement joins TRBV6-2 or TRBV6-3 to TRBJ1-2; 8 bases agree with TRBD1. V was pared by 2 bases and J by 4 bases, with 9 bases of the junction left unmatched. CDR1 and CDR2 from the germline V gene are MNHEY and SVGEGT. This CDR3 has 16 amino acids. Here the CDR3 DNA reads TGTGCCAGCAGTTACGGGGGACAGGTTTATCGCTATGGCTACACCTTC. Encoded protein: CASSYGGQVYRYGYTF.

This clonotype was recorded a few times. The V call is TRBV27, the J call TRBJ2-7; TRBD2 matches at 7 bases. CDR1 and CDR2 (germline): MNHEY, SMNVEV (reference sequence). The CDR3 sequence is 14 residues long. J lost 2 bases, V lost 7 bases, and 8 bases had no gene match. The CDR3 region is CASKVRERAYEQYF. In DNA, the CDR3 is TGTGCCAGCAAAGTGCGGGAGAGAGCCTACGAGCAGTACTTC.

The V gene is TRBV15, the J gene TRBJ1-2; D unclear. Germline lookup yields CDR1 LNHNV and CDR2 YYDKDF (reference sequence). The CDR3 has 12 amino acids. The ends were cut back, 3 bases at V and 8 bases at J, with 10 bases in the middle. The DNA of the CDR3 is TGTGCCACCAGCAGCCCCCGTAGAGGCTACACCTTC. Translated, it gives CATSSPRRGYTF.

This clonotype was detected a few times. The rearrangement uses TRBV29-1 and TRBJ2-1; 10 nucleotides agree with TRBD1. The CDR3 is 14 residues long. The V gene end was trimmed by 6 bases and the J gene end by 7 bases; junction bases not matched to a gene: 9. CDR1 is SQVTM, CDR2 ANQGSEA, per germline. The CDR3 bases are TGCAGCGTGGTAGACAGGGGGCTGGGTAATGAGCAGTTCTTC. This sequence encodes CSVVDRGLGNEQFF.

The V gene is TRBV7-9, the J gene TRBJ2-5, with D possibly being TRBD2 (6 bases). This CDR3 region has 15 residues. CDR1 and CDR2 from the germline V gene are SEHNR and FQNEAQ (reference sequence). Trimming shortened V by 1 base and J by 2 bases, and 11 bases separated the two germline ends. CDR3: CASSLEGLLQETQYF. DNA for the CDR3: TGTGCCAGCAGCTTAGAGGGACTGCTACAAGAGACCCAGTACTTC.

This clonotype has a single count. The CDR3 is CASNPRADTQYF. The CDR3 DNA follows: TGTGCCAGCAATCCCAGAGCCGATACGCAGTATTTT. The V and J genes are TRBV28 and TRBJ2-3; D unclear. This CDR3 region has 12 residues. Germline CDR1 and CDR2: MDHEN and SYDVKM. Trimming cost V 7 bases and J 6 bases, with 11 bases left between them.

This chain uses TRBV29-1 with TRBJ2-1; no definite D call. TRBJ2-7 explains the end of the DNA better; the J call may be wrong. In germline, CDR1 is SQVTM, CDR2 ANQGSEA. This CDR3 is built from 13 residues. The CDR3: CSADGSSYNEQYF. DNA for the CDR3: TGCAGCGCTGATGGTAGCTCCTACAATGAGCAGTACTTC.

The V gene is TRBV7-6, the J gene TRBJ1-2, with D possibly TRBD1 on 5 matching bases. The CDR3 extends over 16 amino acids. Germline V gene sequence: CDR1 SGHVS, CDR2 FNYEAQ. Trimming removed 5 bases at V and 2 bases at J, with 18 bases between. In DNA form, the CDR3 reads TGTGCCAGCAGCCACACGGCGGGACGGGACAACTATGGCTACACCTTC. Translation: CASSHTAGRDNYGYTF.

The V call is TRBV9, the J call TRBJ2-1; TRBD2 aligns across 8 bases. With 5 bases clipped from V and 7 bases from J, the junction kept 17 bases outside the gene matches. The CDR3 has 17 amino acids. Germline CDR1 SGDLS, CDR2 YYNGEE. CDR3 sequence: CASRRDGRDKSTNEQFF. In DNA, the CDR3 is TGTGCCAGCAGACGAGACGGGAGGGACAAGTCAACTAATGAGCAGTTCTTC.

The chain joins TRBV5-1 to TRBJ2-5; TRBD2 matches 9 bases. The J call is in doubt because the DNA end fits TRBJ2-7 better. The CDR3 covers 16 residues. Germline V gene sequence: CDR1 SGHRS, CDR2 YFSETQ. CDR3 in amino acids: CASSPLRSGRPYEQYF. CDR3 coding DNA: TGCGCCAGCAGCCCCTTACGGAGCGGGAGGCCATACGAGCAGTACTTC.

The J gene is TRBJ1-2, the V gene TRBV9, with a tentative D call TRBD1 (6 bases). This CDR3 comprises 17 residues. CDR1 SGDLS and CDR2 YYNGEE come from the germline V gene. V lost 0 bases to trimming and J lost 1 base, with 16 bases between them. The CDR3 nucleotides read TGTGCCAGCAGCGTAGATGGATGGGGGCAGGGTAACTATGGCTACACCTTC. It codes for CASSVDGWGQGNYGYTF.

This clonotype was counted a few times. The chain combines TRBV7-8 with TRBJ2-7; D might be TRBD1 or TRBD2, each matching 5 bases. V was clipped by 2 bases and J by 4 bases, with 18 bases between them. Per germline, CDR1 SGHVS and CDR2 FQNEAQ. This CDR3 spans 16 amino acids. CDR3 region: CASSLTVSGWGYEQYF. CDR3 sequence (DNA): TGTGCCAGCAGCTTAACCGTCTCAGGTTGGGGGTACGAGCAGTACTTC.

This clonotype was seen a single time. The V gene is TRBV7-9, the J gene TRBJ2-1; D gene unclear. The CDR3 runs to 17 residues. Germline lookup yields CDR1 SEHNR and CDR2 FQNEAQ (reference sequence). The ends were cut back, 5 bases at V and 0 bases at J, with 17 bases in the middle. CDR3 in DNA: TGTGCCAGCAGCCCCCTCGGGCGCTTTTCCTCCTACAATGAGCAGTTCTTC. As protein: CASSPLGRFSSYNEQFF. The full variable domain, rest sourced from reference TRBV7-9 and TRBJ2-1, is DTGVSQNPRHKITKRGQNVTFRCDPISEHNRLYWYRQTLGQGPEFLTYFQNEAQLEKSRLLSDRFSAERPKGSFSTLEIQRTEQGDSAMYLCASSPLGRFSSYNEQFFGPGTRLTVL.

As concerns this clonotype: A read error may explain this, as a much larger clone is one base away. The genes are TRBV28 and TRBJ2-1, with 8 bases identical to TRBD2. This CDR3 is 13 amino acids long. The germline V gene has CDR1 MDHEN and CDR2 SYDVKM. With V trimmed by 5 bases and J by 13 bases, 10 bases remained unmatched. The DNA for the CDR3 is TGTGCCAGCAGTCCGGGACTAGATGAGACCCAGTTCTTC. This encodes CASSPGLDETQFF.

This clonotype was seen a few times. The J gene is TRBJ2-1, the V gene TRBV20-1; no clear D. V was cut by 3 bases and J by 3 bases, with 12 bases left in between. CDR3 length: 14 residues. Germline V gene data show CDR1 as DFQATT and CDR2 as SNEGSKA (reference sequence). The CDR3 DNA is TGCAGTGCTAGGATGCAGGCCTTCTACAATGAGCAGTTCTTC. It encodes CSARMQAFYNEQFF.

The J gene is TRBJ1-1, the V gene TRBV30, with D unresolved. Trimming removed 5 bases at V and 1 base at J, with 11 bases between. The V gene's germline CDR1 is GTSNPN and CDR2 SVGIG (reference sequence). CDR3 length: 13 residues. CDR3 sequence: CAWGSDGNTEAFF. CDR3 nucleotides: TGTGCCTGGGGCTCGGACGGGAACACTGAAGCTTTCTTT. Using reference TRBV30 and TRBJ1-1 for the parts outside the CDR3, the full variable domain is SQTIHQWPATLVQPVGSPLSLECTVEGTSNPNLYWYRQAAGRGLQLLFYSVGIGQISSEVPQNLSASRPQDRQFILSSKKLLLSDSGFYLCAWGSDGNTEAFFGQGTRLTVV.

This clonotype was picked up one time. This chain joins TRBV7-9 and TRBJ2-4; tentative D call: TRBD2 (5 bases). The CDR3 consists of 14 residues. Trimming cost V 5 bases and J 13 bases, with 21 bases left between them. The germline gives CDR1 SEHNR, CDR2 FQNEAQ (reference sequence). The DNA for the CDR3 is TGTGCCAGCAGCCCAAGCGGACCCTACAATGAGCAGTACTTC. The encoded protein is CASSPSGPYNEQYF.

This clonotype was seen more than once but under ten times. The chain carries TRBV15 and TRBJ2-7, with TRBD2 identical over 9 bases. Matching the DNA end better, TRBJ2-5 makes the J call doubtful. Germline CDR1 and CDR2: LNHNV and YYDKDF (reference sequence). The CDR3 has 14 residues. The CDR3 DNA sequence: TGTGCCACCAGCAGAGCTCGGCGGGAGGGGACCCAGTACTTC. Protein sequence: CATSRARREGTQYF.

This clonotype was seen only a few times. The rearrangement joins TRBV20-1 to TRBJ2-7, with no clear D. Germline V gives CDR1 DFQATT, CDR2 SNEGSKA (reference sequence). The CDR3 sequence is 14 residues long. With 3 bases removed from V and 0 bases from J, the gap between germline ends came to 12 bases. The CDR3 DNA follows: TGCAGTGCTAGGTTCTTGAGGAGCTCCTACGAGCAGTACTTC. Its protein is CSARFLRSSYEQYF.

This CDR3 reads CASSPGGAGGQYF. The CDR3 coding sequence is TGTGCCAGCAGCCCGGGAGGAGCGGGTGGGCAGTACTTC. The chain employs TRBV7-8 and TRBJ2-5; 7 bases are a match to TRBD2. Unmatched junction bases numbered 11, after V lost 5 bases and J lost 11 bases. CDR3 length equals 13 residues. Germline assignment: CDR1 SGHVS and CDR2 FQNEAQ.